This passage covers 3 T cell receptor beta chains from one sample sequenced in a study of cytomegalovirus exposure and HLA in healthy donors. Amplification used 60 Vbeta primers and 13 Jbeta primers. Assay used: immunoSEQ multiplex PCR; TCRdb lists only in-frame clones, some missing. The table lists 95,000 to 100,000 clones, around 75% of them singletons. The sample was PBMCs. These receptor sequences come from a man aged 45-60 years in good health and CMV-seronegative.

The V gene is TRBV7-8, the J gene TRBJ2-1; 8 positions match TRBD2. The CDR3 has 15 amino acids. Losses at the gene ends were 4 bases for V and 1 base for J; bases not matched to a gene: 3. Germline V CDR1 and CDR2: SGHVS, FQNEAQ. The CDR3 nucleotides are TGTGCCAGCAGCTACCGGGAGGGGTCCTACAATGAGCAGTTCTTC. This codes for CASSYREGSYNEQFF.

CDR3 sequence reads: CASSLLDYNSPLHF. The CDR3 DNA follows: TGTGCCAGCAGCCTGCTAGACTATAATTCACCCCTCCACTTT. The chain employs TRBV28 and TRBJ1-6, with no clear D. Germline lookup yields CDR1 MDHEN and CDR2 SYDVKM. This CDR3 is built from 14 residues. The V end was cut by 6 bases, the J end by 3 bases, with 9 bases between.

The rearrangement links TRBV5-1 to TRBJ1-2; tentatively, D is TRBD1 (5 bases). The CDR3 runs to 13 residues. Germline CDR1 reads SGHRS; CDR2 reads YFSETQ. Deletions cut 3 bases from V and 1 base from J, with 7 bases between. This CDR3 reads CASSYDSNYGYTF. The CDR3 coding sequence is TGCGCCAGCAGCTACGACAGTAACTATGGCTACACCTTC.